These T cell receptor beta chains were read from a single sample in a study of CD8 T cell repertoires and HIV-1 epitope variants. This table comes from immunoSEQ multiplex PCR, and its TCRdb copy is limited to in-frame clones, with some not included. The table records under 6,000 clones, about 66% of them present only once. Antigen specificity for these receptors is unknown. Sequencing input: cultured CD8+ T cells derived from PBMCs. The receptor set was obtained from a male donor with HIV. Both conserved end residues are part of each CDR3. The D gene is left open where the match is weak. Expanded clones get a size class; other rows say once, few or many, or leave the size out.

cdr3_aa: CASSDHTTNTGELFF; cdr3_nt: TGTGCCAGCAGTGATCATACGACGAACACCGGGGAGCTGTTTTTT; d_call: .; j_call: TRBJ2-2; v_call: TRBV2; clone_size: .
cdr3_aa: CASSQDIPTEGFYGYTF; cdr3_nt: TGCGCCAGCAGCCAAGATATCCCGACAGAGGGTTTTTATGGCTACACCTTC; d_call: .; j_call: TRBJ1-2; v_call: TRBV4-3; clone_size: .
cdr3_aa: CASSRDSRSYEQYF; cdr3_nt: TGTGCCAGCAGCCGGGACAGCCGTTCCTACGAGCAGTACTTC; d_call: TRBD1; j_call: TRBJ2-7; v_call: TRBV6-1; clone_size: .
cdr3_aa: CAISQTSGQGNGELFF; cdr3_nt: TGTGCCATCAGCCAGACTAGCGGACAGGGAAACGGGGAGCTGTTTTTT; d_call: .; j_call: TRBJ2-2; v_call: TRBV10-3; clone_size: .
cdr3_aa: CASSSIAGGYEQYF; cdr3_nt: TGCGCCAGCAGCAGTATAGCGGGGGGTTACGAGCAGTACTTC; d_call: TRBD2; j_call: TRBJ2-7; v_call: TRBV5-1; clone_size: .
cdr3_aa: CASSYSLGDYGYTF; cdr3_nt: TGTGCCAGCAGTTACTCGCTTGGGGACTATGGCTACACCTTC; d_call: .; j_call: TRBJ1-2; v_call: TRBV6-5; clone_size: .
cdr3_aa: CASSLVVTGGSWGTEAFF; cdr3_nt: TGTGCCAGCAGCTTAGTCGTGACAGGGGGGTCTTGGGGCACTGAAGCTTTCTTT; d_call: TRBD1; j_call: TRBJ1-1; v_call: TRBV11-2; clone_size: .
cdr3_aa: CASSYGSDRAFF; cdr3_nt: TGTGCCAGCAGTTACGGTAGCGATCGGGCTTTCTTT; d_call: .; j_call: TRBJ1-1; v_call: TRBV27; clone_size: .
cdr3_aa: CASSVRLAGGPSTDTQYF; cdr3_nt: TGTGCCAGCAGCGTGAGGCTAGCGGGGGGCCCTAGCACAGATACGCAGTATTTT; d_call: TRBD2; j_call: TRBJ2-3; v_call: TRBV9; clone_size: .
cdr3_aa: CASSPEERASSYEQYF; cdr3_nt: TGTGCCAGCAGCCCCGAGGAAAGGGCCAGCTCCTACGAGCAGTACTTC; d_call: .; j_call: TRBJ2-7; v_call: TRBV28; clone_size: once
cdr3_aa: CASSSTTTTQGAKGETQYF; cdr3_nt: TGTGCCAGCAGTTCCACGACAACCACACAGGGGGCGAAGGGCGAGACCCAGTACTTC; d_call: TRBD1; j_call: TRBJ2-5; v_call: TRBV27; clone_size: .
cdr3_aa: CASSQGLSYEQYF; cdr3_nt: TGTGCCAGCAGCCAAGGACTATCCTACGAGCAGTACTTC; d_call: .; j_call: TRBJ2-7; v_call: TRBV4-2; clone_size: .
cdr3_aa: CASSQDVGQGNTEAFF; cdr3_nt: TGCGCCAGCAGCCAAGATGTTGGGCAGGGGAACACTGAAGCTTTCTTT; d_call: .; j_call: TRBJ1-1; v_call: TRBV4-3; clone_size: large
cdr3_aa: CASTSLTVNTEAFF; cdr3_nt: TGTGCCAGCACCTCCTTGACAGTGAACACTGAAGCTTTCTTT; d_call: .; j_call: TRBJ1-1; v_call: TRBV27; clone_size: .
cdr3_aa: CASSPRTVAYEQYF; cdr3_nt: TGTGCCAGCAGTCCCCGGACCGTTGCCTACGAGCAGTACTTC; d_call: .; j_call: TRBJ2-7; v_call: TRBV28; clone_size: .
cdr3_aa: CASSPFLSDGAHNEQFF; cdr3_nt: TGTGCCAGCAGCCCGTTCCTCTCCGATGGGGCTCACAATGAGCAGTTCTTC; d_call: .; j_call: TRBJ2-1; v_call: TRBV7-2; clone_size: .
cdr3_aa: CASSPAQSAEAFF; cdr3_nt: TGTGCCAGCAGCCCCGCCCAGTCCGCTGAAGCTTTCTTT; d_call: .; j_call: TRBJ1-1; v_call: TRBV7-9; clone_size: few
cdr3_aa: CASSLTGDTEAFF; cdr3_nt: TGTGCCAGCAGCCTGACAGGGGATACTGAAGCTTTCTTT; d_call: TRBD1; j_call: TRBJ1-1; v_call: TRBV7-9; clone_size: few
cdr3_aa: CASSELPQSSYNEQFF; cdr3_nt: TGTGCCAGCAGTGAATTGCCTCAAAGCTCCTACAATGAGCAGTTCTTC; d_call: .; j_call: TRBJ2-1; v_call: TRBV6-1; clone_size: .
cdr3_aa: CASSFLTPQETQYF; cdr3_nt: TGTGCCAGCAGCTTCCTAACACCTCAAGAGACCCAGTACTTC; d_call: .; j_call: TRBJ2-5; v_call: TRBV5-4; clone_size: .
cdr3_aa: CATSGGVRNQPQHF; cdr3_nt: TGTGCCACATCAGGGGGCGTTCGCAATCAGCCCCAGCATTTT; d_call: TRBD1; j_call: TRBJ1-5; v_call: TRBV6-1; clone_size: .
cdr3_aa: CASSVGDGGGFETQYF; cdr3_nt: TGTGCCAGCAGCGTAGGCGATGGCGGGGGGTTCGAGACCCAGTACTTC; d_call: TRBD2; j_call: TRBJ2-5; v_call: TRBV9; clone_size: .
cdr3_aa: CASSLGTGLVAYEQYF; cdr3_nt: TGTGCCAGCAGCCTAGGGACAGGACTCGTCGCGTACGAGCAGTACTTC; d_call: TRBD1; j_call: TRBJ2-7; v_call: TRBV28; clone_size: .
cdr3_aa: CASSVRVGNQPQHF; cdr3_nt: TGTGCCAGCAGCGTCAGGGTCGGCAATCAGCCCCAGCATTTT; d_call: .; j_call: TRBJ1-5; v_call: TRBV7-8; clone_size: few
cdr3_aa: CASSYRGRSEAFF; cdr3_nt: TGTGCCAGCAGTTACAGGGGGCGCTCTGAAGCTTTCTTT; d_call: TRBD1; j_call: TRBJ1-1; v_call: TRBV27; clone_size: once
cdr3_aa: CASSQDTGMFSGNTIYF; cdr3_nt: TGTGCCAGCAGCCAAGATACAGGGATGTTCTCTGGAAACACCATATATTTT; d_call: .; j_call: TRBJ1-3; v_call: TRBV4-2; clone_size: .
cdr3_aa: CASREWVSGEQYF; cdr3_nt: TGTGCCAGCAGGGAATGGGTGAGCGGGGAGCAGTACTTC; d_call: .; j_call: TRBJ2-7; v_call: TRBV13; clone_size: once
cdr3_aa: CASSFSQENGYTF; cdr3_nt: TGTGCCAGCAGTTTCTCACAGGAAAATGGCTACACCTTC; d_call: .; j_call: TRBJ1-2; v_call: TRBV27; clone_size: .
cdr3_aa: CASSSGTSGTQETQYF; cdr3_nt: TGTGCCAGCAGCTCCGGGACTAGCGGGACTCAAGAGACCCAGTACTTC; d_call: TRBD2; j_call: TRBJ2-5; v_call: TRBV5-4; clone_size: .
cdr3_aa: CASSIWGGSSPNYGYTF; cdr3_nt: TGTGCCAGTAGTATATGGGGGGGTTCTTCTCCTAACTATGGCTACACCTTC; d_call: .; j_call: TRBJ1-2; v_call: TRBV19; clone_size: .
cdr3_aa: CASSLRDGPGNTIYF; cdr3_nt: TGTGCCAGCAGTCTCCGGGACGGCCCTGGGAACACCATATATTTT; d_call: .; j_call: TRBJ1-3; v_call: TRBV6-5; clone_size: .
cdr3_aa: CASSIPGQGGNEQYF; cdr3_nt: TGTGCCAGTAGTATCCCGGGACAGGGTGGGAACGAGCAGTACTTC; d_call: TRBD1; j_call: TRBJ2-7; v_call: TRBV19; clone_size: once
cdr3_aa: CASSQDPGTGNTGELFF; cdr3_nt: TGCGCCAGCAGCCAAGACCCCGGGACAGGGAACACCGGGGAGCTGTTTTTT; d_call: TRBD1; j_call: TRBJ2-2; v_call: TRBV4-3; clone_size: .
cdr3_aa: CASSMGVVLIERTGELFF; cdr3_nt: TGTGCCAGTAGTATGGGTGTGGTACTAATAGAACGCACCGGGGAGCTGTTTTTT; d_call: .; j_call: TRBJ2-2; v_call: TRBV19; clone_size: .
cdr3_aa: CASSLDLTGSAETQYF; cdr3_nt: TGTGCCAGCAGCTTAGATCTGACTGGGAGCGCAGAGACCCAGTACTTC; d_call: .; j_call: TRBJ2-5; v_call: TRBV11-2; clone_size: .